This T cell receptor (beta chain) comes out of a study of OX40 agonist ivuxolimab in advanced cancers. On the study more broadly: An anti-OX40 (CD134) antibody with agonistic activity, ivuxolimab, was administered to patients. Study findings and constraints: Among the lowest levels of clonal expansion were found in partial responders at 0.1-3.0 mg/kg. At doses 0.1 to 3.0 mg/kg, CD4+ and CD8+ clones expanded.

This clone has more than one count but fewer than ten. Its specificity is not known. Germline lookup yields CDR1 SGHTA and CDR2 FQGNSA. This CDR3 is 12 amino acids long. With V trimmed by 7 bases and J by 10 bases, 8 bases remained unmatched. TCRdb keeps only in-frame clones here, not all; method: immunoSEQ multiplex PCR. This table holds tens of thousands of clones, roughly nine tenths found once. This rearrangement joins TRBV7-2 to TRBJ1-2; 8 bases map to TRBD1. The sample in question was CD4+ or CD8+ T cells sorted from blood, obtained in a trial of the OX40 agonist ivuxolimab. This sequence was found in an adult with an advanced solid tumor such as melanoma, head and neck, liver or kidney cancer. The CDR3 coding sequence is TGTGCCAGCACCAGACAGGGGCTTGACTACACCTTC. Its protein product is CASTRQGLDYTF.